This T cell receptor (beta chain) was observed in a study of brain T cells in children with intractable seizures. The germline V and J ends were trimmed by 0 bases and 3 bases, with 14 bases remaining between them. Germline lookup yields CDR1 SQVTM and CDR2 ANQGSEA. The CDR3 loop spans 15 amino acids. The sequenced cases were selected for having the highest brain T cell transcript signatures. Method: immunoSEQ multiplex PCR; TCRdb's copy keeps in-frame clones and lacks some. The sample gives about 76,000 clones, about 93% of which show up once; approximately 1.5% is in the top ten. This material consisted of peripheral blood, taken at surgery. This receptor was taken from a boy younger than two with tuberous sclerosis and intractable seizures. The chain joins TRBV29-1 to TRBJ1-2; D not certain. The CDR3 region is CSVEESQATYYGYTF. DNA for the CDR3: TGCAGCGTTGAAGAGAGCCAGGCTACCTACTATGGCTACACCTTC.